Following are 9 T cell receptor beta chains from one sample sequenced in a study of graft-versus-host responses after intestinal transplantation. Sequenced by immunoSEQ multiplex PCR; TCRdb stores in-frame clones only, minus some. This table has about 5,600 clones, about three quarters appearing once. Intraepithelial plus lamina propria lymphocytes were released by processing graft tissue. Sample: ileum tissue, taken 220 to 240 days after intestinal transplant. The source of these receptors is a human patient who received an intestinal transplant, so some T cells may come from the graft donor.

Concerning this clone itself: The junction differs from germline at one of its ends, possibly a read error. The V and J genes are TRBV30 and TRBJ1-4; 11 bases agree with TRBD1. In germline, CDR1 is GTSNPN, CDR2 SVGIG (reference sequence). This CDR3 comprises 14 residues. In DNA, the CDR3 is TGTGCCTGGCACCTCGGACAGGGGGCGCGAAAAACTGTTTTT. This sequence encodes CAWHLGQGARKTVF.

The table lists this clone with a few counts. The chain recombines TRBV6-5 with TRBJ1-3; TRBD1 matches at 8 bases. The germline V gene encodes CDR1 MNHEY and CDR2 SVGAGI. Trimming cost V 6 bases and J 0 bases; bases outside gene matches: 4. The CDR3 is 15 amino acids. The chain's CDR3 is CASRLTGGSGNTIYF. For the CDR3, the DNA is TGTGCCAGCAGACTAACAGGGGGCTCTGGAAACACCATATATTTT.

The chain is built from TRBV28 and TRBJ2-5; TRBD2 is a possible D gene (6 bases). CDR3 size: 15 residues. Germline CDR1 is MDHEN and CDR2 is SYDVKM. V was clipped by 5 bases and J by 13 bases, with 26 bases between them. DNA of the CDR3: TGTGCCAGCAGTCCACCTGAAGGAGGGCTGGGGGAGCGGTACTTC. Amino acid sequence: CASSPPEGGLGERYF.

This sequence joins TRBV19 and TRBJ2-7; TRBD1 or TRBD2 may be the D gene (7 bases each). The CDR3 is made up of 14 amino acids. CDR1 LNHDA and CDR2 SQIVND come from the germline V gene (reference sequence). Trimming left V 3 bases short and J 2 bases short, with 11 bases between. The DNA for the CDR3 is TGTGCCAGTAGTATGGGAGGGACAGCCTACGAGCAGTACTTC. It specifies CASSMGGTAYEQYF. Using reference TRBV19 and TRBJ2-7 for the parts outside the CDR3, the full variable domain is DGGITQSPKYLFRKEGQNVTLSCEQNLNHDAMYWYRQDPGQGLRLIYYSQIVNDFQKGDIAEGYSVSREKKESFPLTVTSAQKNPTAFYLCASSMGGTAYEQYFGPGTRLTVT.

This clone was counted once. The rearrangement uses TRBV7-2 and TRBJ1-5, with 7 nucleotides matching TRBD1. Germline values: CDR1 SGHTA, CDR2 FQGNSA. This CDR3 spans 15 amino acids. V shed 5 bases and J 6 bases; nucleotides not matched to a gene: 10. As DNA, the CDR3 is TGTGCCAGCAGCCAAACAGGGGCACAAGGTCAGCCCCAGCATTTT. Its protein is CASSQTGAQGQPQHF.

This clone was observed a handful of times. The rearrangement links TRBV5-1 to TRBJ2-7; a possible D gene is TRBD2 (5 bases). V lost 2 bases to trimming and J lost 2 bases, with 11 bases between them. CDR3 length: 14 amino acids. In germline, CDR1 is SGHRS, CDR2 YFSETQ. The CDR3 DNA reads TGCGCCAGCAGCTTATTTGTCGGGGCCTACGAGCAGTACTTC. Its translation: CASSLFVGAYEQYF.

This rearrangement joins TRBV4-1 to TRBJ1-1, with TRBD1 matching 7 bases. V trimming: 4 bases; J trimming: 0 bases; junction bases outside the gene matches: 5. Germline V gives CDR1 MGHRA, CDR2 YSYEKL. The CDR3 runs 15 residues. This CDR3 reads CASSRLGQLNTEAFF. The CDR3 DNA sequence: TGCGCCAGCAGCCGTTTGGGACAGCTGAACACTGAAGCTTTCTTT.

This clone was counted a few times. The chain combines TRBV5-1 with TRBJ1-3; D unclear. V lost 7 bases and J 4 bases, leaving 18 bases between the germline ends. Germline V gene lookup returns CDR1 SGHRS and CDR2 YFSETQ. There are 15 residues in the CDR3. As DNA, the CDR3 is TGCGCCAGCCATGTCGGAAATGGTGCCGGAAACACCATATATTTT. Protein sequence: CASHVGNGAGNTIYF.

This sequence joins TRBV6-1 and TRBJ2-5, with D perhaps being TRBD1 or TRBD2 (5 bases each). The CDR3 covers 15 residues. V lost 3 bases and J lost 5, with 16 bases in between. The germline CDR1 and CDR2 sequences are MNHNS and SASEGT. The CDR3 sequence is CASSDSSGSGETQYF. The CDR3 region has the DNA TGTGCCAGCAGTGATTCATCAGGGTCGGGGGAGACCCAGTACTTC.